This TCR beta chain is from a study of control samples from healthy donors and cancer patients. There are 17 residues in the CDR3. CDR1 and CDR2 from the germline V gene are MNHNY and SVGAGI (reference sequence). The V end lost 5 bases, the J end lost 1 base, and 19 bases lay between the germline ends. TCRdb's copy holds only in-frame clones and misses some; the assay was immunoSEQ multiplex PCR. This sample carries some 74,000 clones, around 93% of them seen once, and the ten largest clones take under 3.5%. This sequence originates from a woman aged 25 to 39 in good health. The sample was blood. The chain combines TRBV6-6 with TRBJ2-3, with D possibly matching TRBD1 (6 bases). The CDR3 protein is CASSPQTGLVGTDTQYF. CDR3 in DNA: TGTGCCAGCAGTCCTCAAACAGGGCTAGTCGGCACAGATACGCAGTATTTT.